Reported below is one T cell receptor (beta chain). The source of the sample is a study of T-cell reconstitution after alpha-beta-depleted transplantation in children. A TCRbeta library incorporating unique molecular identifiers was prepared. TCRdb processed the PCR reads anew with MiXCR; each CDR3 protein has one entry. Found here are roughly 200,000 distinct CDR3 sequences, roughly 9% of them singletons; the top ten hold over 5.5%. CDR3 size: 16 residues. The germline V gene encodes CDR1 SGHKS and CDR2 YYEKEE (reference sequence). With V trimmed by 4 bases and J by 2 bases, 10 bases remained unmatched.

Sequencing used PBMCs from the stem cell graft donor, obtained from the stem cell graft. The genes are TRBV5-5 and TRBJ2-3; 7 positions agree with TRBD2. The origin of this receptor is a human donor who donated a stem cell graft to a child with acute lymphoblastic leukemia. This chain's CDR3 is CASSGGRGSTTDTQYF. The CDR3 bases are TGTGCCAGCAGCGGTGGGCGGGGGTCTACCACAGATACGCAGTATTTT.